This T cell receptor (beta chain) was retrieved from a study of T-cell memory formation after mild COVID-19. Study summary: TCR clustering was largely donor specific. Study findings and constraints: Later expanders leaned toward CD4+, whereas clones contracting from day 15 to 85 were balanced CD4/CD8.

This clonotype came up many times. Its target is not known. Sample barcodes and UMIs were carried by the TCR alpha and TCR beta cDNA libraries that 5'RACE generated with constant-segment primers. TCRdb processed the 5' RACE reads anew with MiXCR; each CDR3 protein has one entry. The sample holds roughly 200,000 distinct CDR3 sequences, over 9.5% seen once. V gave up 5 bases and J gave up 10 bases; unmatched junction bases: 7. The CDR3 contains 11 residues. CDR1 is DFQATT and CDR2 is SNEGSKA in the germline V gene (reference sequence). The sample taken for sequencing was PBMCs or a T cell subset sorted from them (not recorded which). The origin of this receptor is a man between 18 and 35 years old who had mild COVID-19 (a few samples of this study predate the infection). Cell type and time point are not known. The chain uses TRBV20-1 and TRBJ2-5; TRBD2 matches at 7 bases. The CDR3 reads CSAAGTTDQYF. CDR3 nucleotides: TGCAGTGCTGCCGGGACTACAGACCAGTACTTC.